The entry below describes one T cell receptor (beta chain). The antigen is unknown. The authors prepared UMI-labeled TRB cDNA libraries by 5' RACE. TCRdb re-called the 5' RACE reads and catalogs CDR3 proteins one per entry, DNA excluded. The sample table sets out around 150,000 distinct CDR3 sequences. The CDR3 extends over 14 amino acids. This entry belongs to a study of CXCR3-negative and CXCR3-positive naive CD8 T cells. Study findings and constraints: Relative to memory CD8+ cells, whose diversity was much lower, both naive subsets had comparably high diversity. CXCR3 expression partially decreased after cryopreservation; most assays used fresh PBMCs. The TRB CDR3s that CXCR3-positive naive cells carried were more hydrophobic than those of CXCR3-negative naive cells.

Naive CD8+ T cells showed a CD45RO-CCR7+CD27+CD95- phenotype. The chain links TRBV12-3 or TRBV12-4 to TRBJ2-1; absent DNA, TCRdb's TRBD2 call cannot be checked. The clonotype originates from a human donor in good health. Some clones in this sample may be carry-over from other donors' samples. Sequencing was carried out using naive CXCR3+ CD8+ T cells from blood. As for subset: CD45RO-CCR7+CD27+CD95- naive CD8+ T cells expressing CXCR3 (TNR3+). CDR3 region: CASSPQTSGNEQFF.